Following are 31 T cell receptor beta chains from one sample sequenced in a study of OX40 agonist ivuxolimab in advanced cancers. The repertoire was sequenced with immunoSEQ multiplex PCR; TCRdb's copy has only in-frame clones and lacks some. The sample has 65,000 or so clones; approximately 92% are singletons. This material consisted of CD4+ or CD8+ T cells sorted from blood, taken in a trial of the OX40 agonist ivuxolimab. Receptors originate from an adult with an advanced solid tumor such as melanoma, head and neck, liver or kidney cancer.

The chain has TRBV6-1 and TRBJ1-6; possible D gene TRBD1, 6 bases. From germline, CDR1 is MNHNS and CDR2 SASEGT. The V end lost 7 bases, the J end lost 8 bases, and 15 bases lay between the germline ends. The CDR3 length is 14 residues. CDR3 bases: TGTGCCAGCAAATACAGGGAGGGTGATTCACCCCTCCACTTT. As protein: CASKYREGDSPLHF.

The chain carries TRBV20-1 and TRBJ2-5; maybe TRBD2 (5 bases). Trimming took 5 bases from V and 5 from J, leaving 9 bases between them. The length of the CDR3 is 11 residues. Looked up from germline, CDR1 is DFQATT and CDR2 is SNEGSKA (reference sequence). DNA of the CDR3: TGCAGTGCTCGGACGGGGGAGACCCAGTACTTC. Translated, it gives CSARTGETQYF.

This chain uses TRBV4-1 with TRBJ2-5; perhaps TRBD2 as D (6 bases). In germline, CDR1 is MGHRA, CDR2 YSYEKL. Trimming removed 2 bases from V and 5 bases from J, with 12 bases in between. The CDR3 has 14 amino acids. The CDR3 DNA follows: TGCGCCAGCAGCCAATTCTCGGGGGTGGAGACCCAGTACTTC. Residues: CASSQFSGVETQYF.

V gene TRBV4-3 combines with J gene TRBJ2-5, with 11 bases fitting TRBD2. Germline V gene lookup returns CDR1 LGHNA and CDR2 YSLEER. V trimming: 4 bases; J trimming: 5 bases; junction bases outside the gene matches: 15. The CDR3 loop spans 18 amino acids. This CDR3 is CASSPRRLAGPKWETQYF. For the CDR3, the DNA is TGCGCCAGCAGCCCACGGCGACTAGCGGGACCGAAGTGGGAGACCCAGTACTTC.

Only one count was recorded for this clone. This sequence joins TRBV5-4 and TRBJ1-4; the D is unclear. The V and J ends lost 4 bases and 0 bases respectively, with 10 bases between them. From germline, CDR1 is SGHNT and CDR2 YYREEE (reference sequence). This CDR3 spans 15 amino acids. The CDR3 loop reads CASSGGIATNEKLFF. In DNA form, the CDR3 reads TGTGCCAGCAGCGGCGGAATTGCAACTAATGAAAAACTGTTTTTT.

The gene calls are TRBV5-8 and TRBJ2-3, with D hard to call. The CDR3 has 16 amino acids. CDR1 and CDR2 from the germline V gene are SGHTS and YDEGEE. The germline V and J ends were trimmed by 5 bases and 2 bases, with 18 bases remaining between them. The DNA for the CDR3 is TGTGCCAGCAGTTTATCGGCCCTTAGGGCCACAGATACGCAGTATTTT. Its translation: CASSLSALRATDTQYF.

The chain couples TRBV19 to TRBJ2-1, with 8 bases fitting TRBD2. The junction had 11 bases not matched to a gene; V was cut back by 7 bases and J by 3 bases. The CDR3 loop spans 16 amino acids. The germline gives CDR1 LNHDA, CDR2 SQIVND (reference sequence). As DNA, the CDR3 is TGTGCCAGTACTGACCTCGCGGGGGGCCGCTACAATGAGCAGTTCTTC. Amino acids: CASTDLAGGRYNEQFF.

V and J are TRBV7-9 and TRBJ2-2; the D gene is possibly TRBD1 (6 bases). V gave up 5 bases and J gave up 7 bases, with 26 bases separating them. The germline gives CDR1 SEHNR, CDR2 FQNEAQ (reference sequence). This CDR3 has 18 residues. This CDR3 reads CASSREKPGQRIFGELFF. The CDR3, as DNA: TGTGCCAGCAGCCGCGAGAAACCGGGACAAAGGATCTTCGGGGAGCTGTTTTTT.

The chain joins TRBV6-4 to TRBJ1-2; no definite D call. The CDR3 length is 14 residues. Germline V gives CDR1 MRHNA, CDR2 SNTAGT. Trimming took off 0 bases at V and 3 bases at J, with 8 bases between the two ends. The CDR3 spells CASSDSGGHYGYTF. DNA of the CDR3: TGTGCCAGCAGTGACTCGGGAGGCCACTATGGCTACACCTTC.

The chain employs TRBV9 and TRBJ2-2, with a weak D call TRBD1 (5 bases). Germline-derived CDR1 and CDR2 are SGDLS and YYNGEE. The CDR3 runs 16 residues. Trimming stripped 0 bases from V and 6 bases from J, with 15 bases between. CDR3 DNA: TGTGCCAGCAGCGTAGCTTCTATCGGACACGCCGGGGAGCTGTTTTTT. As protein: CASSVASIGHAGELFF.

The chain uses TRBV4-1 and TRBJ2-7, with 10 nucleotides matching TRBD2. Looked up from germline, CDR1 is MGHRA and CDR2 is YSYEKL. V lost 3 bases to trimming and J lost 2 bases; unmatched junction nucleotides: 7. The CDR3 has 16 amino acids. This CDR3 is CASSQSTGLAPYEQYF. DNA of the CDR3: TGCGCCAGCAGCCAGAGTACGGGACTAGCGCCCTACGAGCAGTACTTC.

V gene TRBV19 combines with J gene TRBJ1-1; D gene uncertain. V was clipped by 6 bases and J by 5 bases, with 13 bases between them. The germline V gene has CDR1 LNHDA and CDR2 SQIVND (reference sequence). This CDR3 contains 13 residues. The CDR3 spells CASSSRVGTEAFF. The CDR3 DNA sequence: TGTGCCAGTAGCAGCCGGGTCGGTACTGAAGCTTTCTTT. The complete variable domain, with remaining parts taken from reference TRBV19 and TRBJ1-1, reads DGGITQSPKYLFRKEGQNVTLSCEQNLNHDAMYWYRQDPGQGLRLIYYSQIVNDFQKGDIAEGYSVSREKKESFPLTVTSAQKNPTAFYLCASSSRVGTEAFFGQGTRLTVV.

The rearrangement links TRBV7-8 to TRBJ2-3, with 7 nucleotides matching TRBD2. In germline, CDR1 is SGHVS, CDR2 FQNEAQ. The CDR3 contains 15 residues. The trim removed 5 bases at V and 1 base at J, leaving 6 bases unmatched. The CDR3 reads CASSIGLAGTDTQYF. In DNA form, the CDR3 reads TGTGCCAGCAGCATAGGTCTAGCGGGCACAGATACGCAGTATTTT.

V usage is TRBV7-2 and J usage is TRBJ2-1; D perhaps matches TRBD2 (5 bases). Trimming removed 5 bases from V and 0 bases from J, with 11 bases in between. Germline V CDR1 and CDR2: SGHTA, FQGNSA. This CDR3 comprises 15 residues. This CDR3 reads CASSLLASSYNEQFF. For the CDR3, the DNA is TGTGCCAGCAGCCTTCTAGCAAGCTCCTACAATGAGCAGTTCTTC.

Many counts were recorded for this clone. This chain joins TRBV19 and TRBJ2-1, with no clear D. This CDR3 spans 14 amino acids. V dropped 3 bases and J dropped 5 bases, with 11 bases sitting between them. Germline V lookup: CDR1 LNHDA, CDR2 SQIVND (reference sequence). CDR3 DNA: TGTGCCAGTAGTATTTCTCCCCGCAACAATGAGCAGTTCTTC. It yields the protein CASSISPRNNEQFF.

The J gene is TRBJ2-7, the V gene TRBV12-5; D unclear. Germline CDR1 reads LGHNT; CDR2 reads FRNRAP. Trimming removed 1 base at V and 4 bases at J, with 11 bases between. The CDR3 runs 14 residues. The CDR3 coding sequence is TGTGCTAGTGGTTTGGAAGACAACTTATACGAGCAGTACTTC. It codes for CASGLEDNLYEQYF.

The V and J genes are TRBV21-1 and TRBJ2-2; the table's D call of TRBD1 was not tested on the DNA. TRBV21-1 is a pseudogene segment. The CDR3 contains 16 residues. The CDR3 nucleotides are TGTGCCAGCAGCCTATCGGGACAGGGGAGGATCGGGGAGCTGTTTTTT. Translated: CASSLSGQGRIGELFF.

V and J are TRBV7-6 and TRBJ2-2; tentatively, D is TRBD1 (6 bases). V gave up 5 bases and J gave up 0 bases, with 19 bases separating them. Germline V gene lookup returns CDR1 SGHVS and CDR2 FNYEAQ. This CDR3 is 18 amino acids long. The DNA of the CDR3 is TGTGCCAGCAGCACCCCACCCCACAGGGACCCGAACACCGGGGAGCTGTTTTTT. It codes for CASSTPPHRDPNTGELFF.

J is TRBJ1-5 and V is TRBV21-1; TRBD1 is taken as the D call from the table, unchecked against the DNA. TRBV21-1 is tagged as a pseudogene. This CDR3 has 16 amino acids. The CDR3 DNA follows: TGTGCCAGCAGCAAAGTTGCAGGGTATAGCAATCAGCCCCAGCATTTT. This encodes CASSKVAGYSNQPQHF.

This clone is a singleton in its sample. The chain couples TRBV19 to TRBJ2-3; D remains ambiguous. V lost 5 bases to trimming and J lost 3 bases, with 15 bases between them. The CDR3 contains 15 residues. Germline-derived CDR1 and CDR2 are LNHDA and SQIVND (reference sequence). CDR3 residues: CASSSGPTVTDTQYF. In nucleotides, the CDR3 is TGTGCCAGTAGTTCGGGTCCTACCGTTACAGATACGCAGTATTTT.

The rearrangement uses TRBV25-1 and TRBJ2-3; D may correspond to TRBD1 or TRBD2 (5 bases each). Trimming removed 4 bases from V and 0 bases from J, with 14 bases in between. Germline V gene lookup returns CDR1 MGHDK and CDR2 SYGVNS. The CDR3 consists of 16 residues. CDR3: CASSGFGGFSTDTQYF. The CDR3 nucleotides read TGTGCCAGCAGTGGATTTGGGGGTTTCAGCACAGATACGCAGTATTTT.

V and J are TRBV9 and TRBJ2-2; D is uncertain. Trimming cost V 4 bases and J 2 bases, with 6 bases left between them. Germline V gene lookup returns CDR1 SGDLS and CDR2 YYNGEE. This CDR3 is built from 13 residues. The CDR3 loop is CASSSDNTGELFF. As DNA, the CDR3 is TGTGCCAGCAGCTCAGACAACACCGGGGAGCTGTTTTTT.

V usage is TRBV4-1 and J usage is TRBJ2-2; 10 nucleotides line up with TRBD2. The V and J ends lost 2 bases and 7 bases, in that order; junction bases with no gene match: 7. Per the germline V gene, CDR1 is MGHRA and CDR2 is YSYEKL. CDR3 length equals 16 residues. CDR3 sequence reads: CASSQNWLAGDGELFF. As DNA, the CDR3 is TGCGCCAGCAGCCAAAACTGGCTAGCGGGAGACGGGGAGCTGTTTTTT.

The chain is built from TRBV27 and TRBJ2-7; tentatively, D is TRBD1 or TRBD2 (5 bases each). The germline gives CDR1 MNHEY, CDR2 SMNVEV (reference sequence). CDR3 length: 15 residues. The V end lost 5 bases, the J end lost 4 bases, and 18 bases lay between the germline ends. The CDR3 loop reads CASSQGPQPGYEQYF. The CDR3 bases are TGTGCCAGCAGTCAGGGACCCCAACCGGGGTACGAGCAGTACTTC.

The V call is TRBV14, the J call TRBJ1-4; D unresolved. Germline loops: CDR1 SGHDN, CDR2 FVKESK. The ends were cut back, 4 bases at V and 5 bases at J, with 11 bases in the middle. This CDR3 spans 14 amino acids. CDR3 DNA sequence: TGTGCCAGCAGCCCCCCCGGATGGAATGAAAAACTGTTTTTT. Protein: CASSPPGWNEKLFF.

A remark on this clone: The sample holds other DNA sequences that translate to the same CDR3. The chain couples TRBV19 to TRBJ2-7; D remains unclear. CDR1 and CDR2 from the germline V gene are LNHDA and SQIVND (reference sequence). This CDR3 comprises 13 residues. Trimming took 3 bases from V and 2 from J, leaving 8 bases between them. CDR3 coding DNA: TGTGCCAGTAGTATGGGTCCTACCTACGAGCAGTACTTC. Its translation is CASSMGPTYEQYF.

This chain joins TRBV6-5 and TRBJ1-3; D unclear. V lost 5 bases and J lost 0, with 8 bases in between. The CDR3 contains 14 residues. Germline V gene lookup returns CDR1 MNHEY and CDR2 SVGAGI. The CDR3, as DNA: TGTGCCAGCAGTCAATACAGCTCTGGAAACACCATATATTTT. This encodes CASSQYSSGNTIYF.

This clone was picked up one time. V gene TRBV5-1 combines with J gene TRBJ2-7; possible D gene TRBD1, 6 bases. This CDR3 comprises 13 residues. V was cut by 7 bases and J by 7 bases, with 18 bases left in between. Germline lookup yields CDR1 SGHRS and CDR2 YFSETQ. For the CDR3, the DNA is TGCGCCAGCCCCCCGGGACACCCGTGGGAGCAGTACTTC. This sequence encodes CASPPGHPWEQYF. The variable domain in full, completed from reference TRBV5-1 and TRBJ2-7, reads KAGVTQTPRYLIKTRGQQVTLSCSPISGHRSVSWYQQTPGQGLQFLFEYFSETQRNKGNFPGRFSGRQFSNSRSEMNVSTLELGDSALYLCASPPGHPWEQYFGPGTRLTVT.

The chain recombines TRBV7-6 with TRBJ2-1; D perhaps matches TRBD2 (5 bases). Between the trimmed V and J ends, which lost 4 bases and 9 bases, there was a span of 13 bases. This CDR3 is 13 amino acids long. Germline loops: CDR1 SGHVS, CDR2 FNYEAQ. The CDR3 nucleotides are TGTGCCAGCAGCTCCGAAGGTAGCGCTGAGCAGTTCTTC. As protein: CASSSEGSAEQFF.

The genes are TRBV6-6 and TRBJ2-3; D gene ambiguous. Trimming shortened V by 3 bases and J by 1 base, and 8 bases separated the two germline ends. The CDR3 totals 14 residues. Germline CDR1 MNHNY, CDR2 SVGAGI (reference sequence). CDR3: CASSYGVGTDTQYF. DNA for the CDR3: TGTGCCAGCAGTTATGGGGTGGGCACAGATACGCAGTATTTT.

This clone was detected only once. This chain connects TRBV7-6 to TRBJ1-6; 7 bases line up with TRBD1. The trim removed 1 base at V and 9 bases at J, leaving 6 bases unmatched. The CDR3 is 15 residues long. The V gene's germline CDR1 is SGHVS and CDR2 FNYEAQ. The CDR3 loop reads CASSLGRSGGSPLHF. The CDR3 nucleotides are TGTGCCAGCAGCTTAGGTCGGTCAGGGGGTTCACCCCTCCACTTT.